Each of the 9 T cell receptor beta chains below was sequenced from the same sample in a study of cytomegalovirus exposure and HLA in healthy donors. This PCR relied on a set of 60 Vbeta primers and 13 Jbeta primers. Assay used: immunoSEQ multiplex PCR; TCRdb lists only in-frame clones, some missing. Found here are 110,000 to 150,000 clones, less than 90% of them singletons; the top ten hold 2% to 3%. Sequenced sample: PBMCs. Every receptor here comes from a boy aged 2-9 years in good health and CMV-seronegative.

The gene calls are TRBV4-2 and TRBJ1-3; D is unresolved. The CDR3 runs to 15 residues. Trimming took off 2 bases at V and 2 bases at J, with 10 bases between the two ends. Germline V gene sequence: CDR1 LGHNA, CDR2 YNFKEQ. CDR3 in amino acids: CASSQNREAGNTIYF. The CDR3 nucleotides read TGTGCCAGCAGCCAAAACCGGGAGGCTGGAAACACCATATATTTT.

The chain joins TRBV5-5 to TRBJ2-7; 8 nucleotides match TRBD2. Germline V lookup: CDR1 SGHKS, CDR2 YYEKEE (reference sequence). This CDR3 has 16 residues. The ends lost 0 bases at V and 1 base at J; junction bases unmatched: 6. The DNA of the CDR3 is TGTGCCAGCAGCTTGGGGGCAGCGGGAGCTTCCTACGAGCAGTACTTC. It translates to CASSLGAAGASYEQYF.

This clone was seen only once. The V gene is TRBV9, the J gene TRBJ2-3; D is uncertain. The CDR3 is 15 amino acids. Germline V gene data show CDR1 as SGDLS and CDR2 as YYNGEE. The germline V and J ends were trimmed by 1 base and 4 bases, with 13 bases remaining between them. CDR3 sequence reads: CASSVIGGSADTQYF. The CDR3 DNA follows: TGTGCCAGCAGCGTAATCGGCGGCTCGGCAGATACGCAGTATTTT. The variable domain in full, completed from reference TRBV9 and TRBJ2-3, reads DSGVTQTPKHLITATGQRVTLRCSPRSGDLSVYWYQQSLDQGLQFLIQYYNGEERAKGNILERFSAQQFPDLHSELNLSSLELGDSALYFCASSVIGGSADTQYFGPGTRLTVL.

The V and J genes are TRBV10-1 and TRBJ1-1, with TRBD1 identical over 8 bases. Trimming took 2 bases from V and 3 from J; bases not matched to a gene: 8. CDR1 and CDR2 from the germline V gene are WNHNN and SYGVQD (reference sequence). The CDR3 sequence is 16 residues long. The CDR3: CASSEPTGGGYTEAFF. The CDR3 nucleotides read TGCGCCAGCAGTGAGCCCACAGGGGGGGGGTACACTGAAGCTTTCTTT.

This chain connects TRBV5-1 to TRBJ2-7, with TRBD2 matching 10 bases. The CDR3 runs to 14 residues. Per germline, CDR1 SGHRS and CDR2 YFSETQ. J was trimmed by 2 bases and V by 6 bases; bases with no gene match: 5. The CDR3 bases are TGCGCCAGCACCCCTAGCGGGAGTCCCTACGAGCAGTACTTC. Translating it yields CASTPSGSPYEQYF.

The CDR3 loop is CATRTGDRRADTQYF. For the CDR3, the DNA is TGTGCCACTAGGACAGGCGATAGGAGGGCAGATACGCAGTATTTT. The rearrangement links TRBV10-3 to TRBJ2-3; a weak D match, TRBD1 (7 bases). Trimming cost V 10 bases and J 4 bases, with 21 bases left between them. Germline CDR1 reads ENHRY; CDR2 reads SYGVKD. The CDR3 extends over 15 amino acids.

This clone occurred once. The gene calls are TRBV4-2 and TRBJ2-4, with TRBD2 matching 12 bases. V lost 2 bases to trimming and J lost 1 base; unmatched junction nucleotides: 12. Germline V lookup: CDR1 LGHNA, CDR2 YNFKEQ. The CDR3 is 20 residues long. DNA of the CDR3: TGTGCCAGCAGCCAACATTGGACTAGCGGGGTTAGAGGGGCCAAAAACATTCAGTACTTC. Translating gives CASSQHWTSGVRGAKNIQYF.

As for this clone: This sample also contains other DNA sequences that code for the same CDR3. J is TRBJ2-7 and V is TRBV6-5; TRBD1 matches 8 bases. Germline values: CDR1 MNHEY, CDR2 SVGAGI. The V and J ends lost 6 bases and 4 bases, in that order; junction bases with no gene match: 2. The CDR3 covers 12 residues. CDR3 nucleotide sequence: TGTGCCAGCAGCCGGACAGGGTACGAGCAGTACTTC. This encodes CASSRTGYEQYF.

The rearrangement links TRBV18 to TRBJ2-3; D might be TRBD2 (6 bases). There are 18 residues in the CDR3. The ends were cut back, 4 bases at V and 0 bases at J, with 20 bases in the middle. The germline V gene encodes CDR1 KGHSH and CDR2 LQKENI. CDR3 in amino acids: CASSLLPRRGDSTDTQYF. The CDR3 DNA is TGTGCCAGCTCACTTCTCCCCCGGCGGGGAGATAGCACAGATACGCAGTATTTT. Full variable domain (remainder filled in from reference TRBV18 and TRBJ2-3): NAGVMQNPRHLVRRRGQEARLRCSPMKGHSHVYWYRQLPEEGLKFMVYLQKENIIDESGMPKERFSAEFPKEGPSILRIQQVVRGDSAAYFCASSLLPRRGDSTDTQYFGPGTRLTVL.